This TCR beta chain was recorded in a study of blood T cell repertoires in COVID-19. About the study: The United States, Italy and Spain supplied acute and convalescent COVID-19 samples. In each case, the material was cDNA or gDNA derived from T cells, B-cell-depleted T cells, or PBMCs.

The length of the CDR3 is 16 residues. V shed 1 base and J 4 bases; nucleotides not matched to a gene: 4. CDR1 MNHNS and CDR2 SASEGT come from the germline V gene. This clone was counted once. The table came from immunoSEQ multiplex PCR; TCRdb's copy has only in-frame clones and leaves some out. Of 300,000 to 350,000 clones in the sample, more than 90% were seen once. Participant reports of clinical history set cohort assignment. It was within 2 weeks before study entry that exposed participants met a COVID-19 case. The chain has TRBV6-1 and TRBJ1-6; 7 bases are a match to TRBD1. The TCR originated in a woman aged 25 to 39 who had been exposed to COVID-19. The sample comprised PBMCs or T cells enriched from blood (not recorded which). For the CDR3, the DNA is TGTGCCAGCAGTGAAGATAGGGACAGTTATAATTCACCCCTCCACTTT. The encoded protein is CASSEDRDSYNSPLHF.